Listed below are T cell receptor beta chains from one sample, sequenced in a study of blood T cell repertoires in COVID-19. Sequencing was performed with immunoSEQ multiplex PCR; in TCRdb, only in-frame clones are kept and a portion is missing. The sample lists 200,000 to 250,000 clones; around 84% were seen once. Sequenced sample: peripheral blood. The source is a man aged 50 or older who had recovered from COVID-19. CDR3s include the opening cysteine and the closing phenylalanine or tryptophan. D genes are given only for firm matches. Size is omitted from some rows. Given values are once, few, many or a class for expanded clones.

D | J | size | V | DNA | CDR3
. | TRBJ2-6 | . | TRBV10-2 | TGCGCCAGCAGTCAAGGGGCCAACGTCCTGACTTTC | CASSQGANVLTF
TRBD1 | TRBJ1-1 | . | TRBV19 | TGTGCCAGTAGAGGTCCGGGACAGGGGAACACTGAAGCTTTCTTT | CASRGPGQGNTEAFF
. | TRBJ1-5 | . | TRBV28 | TGTGCCAGTAACGGGGGAGGTAATCAGCCCCAGCATTTT | CASNGGGNQPQHF
. | TRBJ2-1 | once | TRBV11-3 | TGTGCCAGCAGCAAGGGGGGGGCAGGAAGCTCCTACAATGAGCAGTTCTTC | CASSKGGAGSSYNEQFF
. | TRBJ2-1 | . | TRBV27 | TGTGCCAGCAGTGTCCAGGGGCCCCTGTTCTTC | CASSVQGPLFF
. | TRBJ1-3 | . | TRBV28 | TGTGCCAGCAGTAGGTATCAGGGAGGCTCTGGAAACACCATATATTTT | CASSRYQGGSGNTIYF
TRBD1 | TRBJ1-1 | few | TRBV18 | TGTGCCAGCTCACCAGACGGGACAGGGGGCGTCAGGGCTTTCTTT | CASSPDGTGGVRAFF
. | TRBJ1-3 | . | TRBV5-4 | TGTGCCAGCAGCTTAGGGTTTAACAGGGCTGACACCATATATTTT | CASSLGFNRADTIYF
TRBD2 | TRBJ2-2 | . | TRBV2 | TGTGCCAGCAGGGGGGGGTCTGGCACCGGGGAGCTGTTTTTT | CASRGGSGTGELFF
. | TRBJ1-5 | once | TRBV12-3/TRBV12-4 | TGTGCCAGTCAGGGGCAGAGCAATCAGCCCCAGCATTTT | CASQGQSNQPQHF
TRBD2 | TRBJ2-7 | . | TRBV24-1 | TGTGCCACCAGTGACAGCACTAGCGGGAGTATCTACGAGCAGTACTTC | CATSDSTSGSIYEQYF
. | TRBJ2-7 | . | TRBV28 | TGTGCCAGCAGTTTATCGACGGGAGTCCGCTACGAGCAGTACTTC | CASSLSTGVRYEQYF
. | TRBJ2-7 | . | TRBV4-1 | TGCGCCAGCAGCCAAACTACAGGGCCCTACGAGCAGTACTTC | CASSQTTGPYEQYF
. | TRBJ2-5 | . | TRBV15 | TGTGCCACCAGCAGATCCAGGGGTGAGACCCAGTACTTC | CATSRSRGETQYF
TRBD1 | TRBJ2-2 | . | TRBV18 | TGTGCCAGCTCACCATTCCTCTGGGGAGGACAGGGGAGTTCCGGGGAGCTGTTTTTT | CASSPFLWGGQGSSGELFF
. | TRBJ2-2 | once | TRBV21-1 | TGTGCCAGCAGCAAGCCAGGGCCCCGCTACACCGGGGAGCTGTTTTTT | CASSKPGPRYTGELFF
TRBD1 | TRBJ1-6 | few | TRBV3-1/TRBV3-2 | TGTGCCAGCAGCCGGGACAGGGCATATTCACCCCTCCACTTT | CASSRDRAYSPLHF
. | TRBJ1-4 | . | TRBV30 | TGTGCCTGCACCCCTACAGGGCTGGCTAATGAAAAACTGTTTTTT | CACTPTGLANEKLFF
TRBD1 | TRBJ2-4 | . | TRBV27 | TGTGCCAGTAGGACAGGGCAAAACATTCAGTACTTC | CASRTGQNIQYF
TRBD1 | TRBJ1-4 | . | TRBV5-4 | TGTGCCAGCACCTTTGGGACAGAAAATGAAAAACTGTTTTTT | CASTFGTENEKLFF
. | TRBJ2-6 | . | TRBV5-1 | TGCGCCAGCAGCTTCGCGTCTGGGGCCAACGTCCTGACTTTC | CASSFASGANVLTF
. | TRBJ1-1 | once | TRBV5-6 | TGTGCCAGCAGCTGGCGGGACGGCACTGAAGCTTTCTTT | CASSWRDGTEAFF
TRBD1 | TRBJ2-1 | . | TRBV27 | TGTGCCAGCAGTTCGCCGGGACAGGGCCCCAATGAGCAGTTCTTC | CASSSPGQGPNEQFF
. | TRBJ2-7 | . | TRBV27 | TGTGCCAGCAGCCAGGCAGGGCCCAGCTCCTACGAGCAGTACTTC | CASSQAGPSSYEQYF
TRBD1 | TRBJ1-1 | . | TRBV9 | TGTGCCAGCAGCAAACGGCCAGGGGGCGGCACTGAAGCTTTCTTT | CASSKRPGGGTEAFF
TRBD2 | TRBJ2-7 | . | TRBV29-1 | TGCAGCGTTGGCGGGAGCGAGCAGTACTTC | CSVGGSEQYF
. | TRBJ1-5 | . | TRBV19 | TGTGCCAGTAGAGGACAGTATGGCAATCAGCCCCAGCATTTT | CASRGQYGNQPQHF
TRBD1 | TRBJ1-5 | . | TRBV6-5 | TGTGCCAGCAGGGACAGGGCGAGGGGCAATCAGCCCCAGCATTTT | CASRDRARGNQPQHF
TRBD2 | TRBJ2-1 | once | TRBV6-4 | TGTGCCAGCAGTGACAAGCGGGAGGGCCAGGTACCCTACAATGAGCAGTTCTTC | CASSDKREGQVPYNEQFF
. | TRBJ1-5 | . | TRBV23-1 | TGCGCCAGCAGTCAATCGGGCAGGGATTTTACCCAGCCCCAGCATTTT | CASSQSGRDFTQPQHF
TRBD1 | TRBJ2-5 | . | TRBV7-9 | TGTGCCAGCAATACCGGGCAGGGGGAGCGAGAGACCCAGTACTTC | CASNTGQGERETQYF
TRBD1 | TRBJ1-2 | . | TRBV20-1 | TGCAGGGACGGGACAGGGAGAGGCTACACCTTC | CRDGTGRGYTF
TRBD2 | TRBJ2-5 | . | TRBV3-1/TRBV3-2 | TGTGCCAGCAGCCCTCCCGGACTAGCGGGAGTTACAGAGACCCAGTACTTC | CASSPPGLAGVTETQYF
. | TRBJ1-2 | once | TRBV2 | TGTGCCAGCAAGAGGATAAACTATGGCTACACCTTC | CASKRINYGYTF
. | TRBJ2-7 | . | TRBV19 | TGTGCCACCGCTTTGGGAGGAGCGGACTTCTACGAGCAGTACTTC | CATALGGADFYEQYF
TRBD2 | TRBJ2-1 | . | TRBV4-1 | TGCGCCAGCAGCCAAGATTGGGGGACTAGCGGATACAATGAGCAGTTCTTC | CASSQDWGTSGYNEQFF
TRBD1 | TRBJ2-1 | . | TRBV28 | TGTGCCAGCAGTTCTTGGACAGGGGGGAATGAGCAGTTCTTC | CASSSWTGGNEQFF
. | TRBJ2-7 | . | TRBV5-8 | TGTGCCAGCAGCTTGGTAAGGATCCAGGGGGACTTCGAGCAGTACTTC | CASSLVRIQGDFEQYF
TRBD1 | TRBJ1-5 | . | TRBV28 | TGTGCCAGTAAGCAGGGGGCGGAAAATCAGCCCCAGCATTTT | CASKQGAENQPQHF
TRBD2 | TRBJ2-7 | . | TRBV18 | TGTGCCAGCTCCTTAACCCAGGGATCGGCTAGCGGACCCTCCTACGAGCAGTACTTC | CASSLTQGSASGPSYEQYF
TRBD2 | TRBJ2-3 | . | TRBV28 | TGTGCCAGCAGGGGGAGCGGGAGGGCAACAGATACGCAGTATTTT | CASRGSGRATDTQYF
. | TRBJ1-4 | . | TRBV4-1 | TGCGCCAGCAGCCAAGGATGGCCAACTAATGAAAAACTGTTTTTT | CASSQGWPTNEKLFF
. | TRBJ2-7 | . | TRBV6-1 | TGTGCCAGCAGTGAAGCTTCGACAGTCTCCTACGAGCAGTACTTC | CASSEASTVSYEQYF
TRBD2 | TRBJ2-7 | once | TRBV28 | TGTGCCAGCGCAGGAAGCGGGAGCTCCTACGAGCAGTACTTC | CASAGSGSSYEQYF
. | TRBJ1-2 | . | TRBV2 | TGTGCCAGCAGTGCTTCGGGTCGGATTAACTATGGCTACACCTTC | CASSASGRINYGYTF
. | TRBJ2-7 | . | TRBV6-5 | TGTGCCAGCGCTCGCCGGGACAACTACGAGCAGTACTTC | CASARRDNYEQYF
TRBD2 | TRBJ2-7 | . | TRBV5-1 | TGCGCCAGCAGCACGGGACTAGCGGGCCACGAGCAGTACTTC | CASSTGLAGHEQYF
. | TRBJ1-2 | once | TRBV11-2 | TGTGCCAGCAGCTTACTTTCGTCAGGGAAGAACTATGGCTACACCTTC | CASSLLSSGKNYGYTF
. | TRBJ2-6 | once | TRBV15 | TGTGCCACCAGCAGAAGGGGGATGGTCCCTGGGGCCAACGTCCTGACTTTC | CATSRRGMVPGANVLTF
TRBD1 | TRBJ2-4 | . | TRBV28 | TGTGCCAGCAGTGGCAGACAGGGGGCGACCAAAAACATTCAGTACTTC | CASSGRQGATKNIQYF
TRBD1 | TRBJ2-4 | few | TRBV5-7 | TGTGCCAGCAGCCCGATTAGACAGGGGGGCATTCAGTACTTC | CASSPIRQGGIQYF
. | TRBJ2-5 | . | TRBV27 | TGTGCCAGCAGTTTTGGGGGCGAGGCCCAGTACTTC | CASSFGGEAQYF
. | TRBJ2-3 | . | TRBV27 | TGTGCCAGCAGTTCCCGTAGACAAGATACGCAGTATTTT | CASSSRRQDTQYF
. | TRBJ2-4 | . | TRBV19 | TGTGCCAGTAGTAACCCAGGGGATAAAAACATTCAGTACTTC | CASSNPGDKNIQYF
. | TRBJ1-1 | once | TRBV15 | TGTGCCACCAGCAGAGGCGGACAACTTAACACTGAAGCTTTCTTT | CATSRGGQLNTEAFF
TRBD2 | TRBJ2-7 | . | TRBV4-1 | TGCGCCAGCAGCCAAGTAGGGGACTACTCCTACGAGCAGTACTTC | CASSQVGDYSYEQYF
. | TRBJ1-1 | many | TRBV7-9 | TGTGCCAGCAGGTGGGGGGGAAACACTGAAGCTTTCTTT | CASRWGGNTEAFF
. | TRBJ1-3 | . | TRBV5-5 | TGTGCCAGCACCGTAGGGGGTGGCTCTGGAAACACCATATATTTT | CASTVGGGSGNTIYF
. | TRBJ1-6 | . | TRBV7-2 | TGTGCCAGCACCCTAGGAGGGGTAGGAAATTCACCCCTCCACTTT | CASTLGGVGNSPLHF